Listed here are 26 T cell receptor beta chains from one sample, sequenced in a study of shared clonotypes between healthy human individuals. TCRdb's copy holds only in-frame clones and misses some; the assay was immunoSEQ multiplex PCR. Altogether roughly 2.2 million clones are present, just under 95% being singletons, with the ten largest covering roughly 0.34%. Material for sequencing was naive CD4+ T cells from PBMCs. Sample subset: CD45RA+ positively selected. These receptors came from a man between 18 and 35 years old in good health. Some clones in this sample may be carry-over from other donors' samples.

The J gene is TRBJ1-3, the V gene TRBV6-5; D unclear. Germline CDR1 reads MNHEY; CDR2 reads SVGAGI. The CDR3 runs to 13 residues. With 0 bases removed from V and 10 bases from J, the gap between germline ends came to 10 bases. The CDR3 bases are TGTGCCAGCAGTTACTCGTCAGTAGGTACCATATATTTT. Translating gives CASSYSSVGTIYF.

CDR3 sequence reads: CASNGGQGRSQYF. The CDR3 nucleotides are TGTGCCAGCAACGGAGGACAGGGGAGATCTCAGTACTTC. V is TRBV28 and J is TRBJ2-7; 9 bases line up with TRBD1. V shed 7 bases and J 10 bases; nucleotides not matched to a gene: 11. Germline V gene data show CDR1 as MDHEN and CDR2 as SYDVKM. The CDR3 has 13 residues.

The chain combines TRBV7-3 with TRBJ2-7; weak D call: TRBD2 (6 bases). V was pared by 2 bases and J by 7 bases, with 18 bases between. The V gene's germline CDR1 is SGHTA and CDR2 FQGTGA. The CDR3 has 15 amino acids. The DNA of the CDR3 is TGTGCCAGCAGCTTAGGAGGAGGGATCGGGGAGGAGCAGTACTTC. It specifies CASSLGGGIGEEQYF.

This chain uses TRBV29-1 with TRBJ2-1; possibly TRBD1 or TRBD2 for D (5 bases each). This CDR3 spans 18 amino acids. V was shortened by 3 bases and J by 0 bases, with 21 bases between the two germline ends. Looked up from germline, CDR1 is SQVTM and CDR2 is ANQGSEA. This CDR3 is CSVEVGFGWGSSYNEQFF. CDR3 DNA sequence: TGCAGCGTTGAGGTGGGGTTTGGGTGGGGGAGCTCCTACAATGAGCAGTTCTTC.

The chain carries TRBV6-4 and TRBJ1-1; TRBD1 matches at 9 bases. This CDR3 contains 17 residues. CDR1 and CDR2 (germline): MRHNA, SNTAGT. J lost 1 base, V lost 2 bases, and 8 bases had no gene match. The CDR3 is CASSDPRDREGNTEAFF. The CDR3 DNA follows: TGTGCCAGCAGTGACCCCCGGGACAGGGAGGGGAACACTGAAGCTTTCTTT.

The V call is TRBV5-4, the J call TRBJ2-5; 7 nucleotides agree with TRBD1. Trimming at V came to 4 bases and at J to 4 bases, leaving 7 bases not matched to a gene. The length of the CDR3 is 14 residues. Germline V gives CDR1 SGHNT, CDR2 YYREEE (reference sequence). The CDR3 nucleotides read TGTGCCAGCAGCCGGACAGGCGTTGGAGAGACCCAGTACTTC. Translated: CASSRTGVGETQYF.

The chain has TRBV7-3 and TRBJ2-1; a possible D gene is TRBD1 (5 bases). The V end was cut by 2 bases, the J end by 0 bases, with 11 bases between. Germline V gene lookup returns CDR1 SGHTA and CDR2 FQGTGA. This CDR3 has 16 residues. DNA of the CDR3: TGTGCCAGCAGCTTAGGGCAGGGATACTCCTACAATGAGCAGTTCTTC. This sequence encodes CASSLGQGYSYNEQFF.

The gene calls are TRBV30 and TRBJ1-1; D gene unclear. The CDR3 consists of 14 residues. CDR1 is GTSNPN and CDR2 is SVGIG in the germline V gene (reference sequence). V was pared by 0 bases and J by 3 bases, with 11 bases between. CDR3 bases: TGTGCCTGGAGTGTTTCGTCAGGCGACACTGAAGCTTTCTTT. It encodes CAWSVSSGDTEAFF.

About this clone itself: The junction differs from germline at one of its ends, possibly a read error. The rearrangement joins TRBV2 to TRBJ1-4, with 11 bases that match TRBD1. Looked up from germline, CDR1 is SNHLY and CDR2 is FYNNEI. CDR3 length: 15 amino acids. The CDR3: CAGRVGQGAVEKLFF. The CDR3 nucleotides are TGTGCCGGCAGGGTCGGACAGGGGGCGGTCGAAAAACTGTTTTTT.

The chain is built from TRBV28 and TRBJ2-1; possible D gene TRBD2, 5 bases. This CDR3 spans 15 amino acids. Germline CDR1 MDHEN, CDR2 SYDVKM. Trimming took 7 bases from V and 7 from J, leaving 20 bases between them. CDR3 DNA: TGTGCCAGCACCCTCTTTCTAGCCTCCTCAAATGAGCAGTTCTTC. Protein sequence: CASTLFLASSNEQFF.

The rearrangement links TRBV19 to TRBJ1-5, with 7 bases that match TRBD1. This CDR3 region has 15 residues. Trimming cost V 9 bases and J 6 bases; bases outside gene matches: 14. Germline V lookup: CDR1 LNHDA, CDR2 SQIVND (reference sequence). CDR3 in amino acids: CASQDRAGPSQPQHF. CDR3 DNA sequence: TGTGCCAGCCAAGACAGGGCGGGGCCGAGTCAGCCCCAGCATTTT.

This clone was picked up one time. The V and J genes are TRBV4-2 and TRBJ2-1, with D possibly being TRBD2 (6 bases). Trimming removed 3 bases at V and 9 bases at J, with 15 bases between. The germline V gene encodes CDR1 LGHNA and CDR2 YNFKEQ. CDR3 size: 14 residues. CDR3 sequence reads: CASSQEGRVGEQFF. The CDR3 nucleotides are TGTGCCAGCAGCCAGGAGGGAAGGGTAGGTGAGCAGTTCTTC.

The sample holds one count of this clone. The chain couples TRBV28 to TRBJ2-5; D is perhaps TRBD2 (6 bases). The CDR3 totals 16 residues. CDR1 is MDHEN and CDR2 is SYDVKM in the germline V gene. V was cut by 2 bases and J by 3 bases, with 16 bases left in between. CDR3 protein: CASSLELALLKETQYF. CDR3 nucleotides: TGTGCCAGCAGTTTAGAACTAGCTTTGCTTAAAGAGACCCAGTACTTC.

The chain is built from TRBV9 and TRBJ2-7, with 8 bases fitting TRBD1. Losses at the gene ends were 7 bases for V and 0 bases for J; bases not matched to a gene: 6. Germline loops: CDR1 SGDLS, CDR2 YYNGEE. This CDR3 comprises 14 residues. CDR3 coding DNA: TGTGCCAGCTCTCCGGGACAGGACTCCTACGAGCAGTACTTC. Its protein is CASSPGQDSYEQYF. The whole variable domain, filled in from reference TRBV9 and TRBJ2-7, reads DSGVTQTPKHLITATGQRVTLRCSPRSGDLSVYWYQQSLDQGLQFLIQYYNGEERAKGNILERFSAQQFPDLHSELNLSSLELGDSALYFCASSPGQDSYEQYFGPGTRLTVT.

This chain uses TRBV6-5 with TRBJ2-1; 9 bases are shared with TRBD1. Germline CDR1 is MNHEY and CDR2 is SVGAGI. CDR3 size: 13 residues. Trimming at V came to 6 bases and at J to 8 bases, leaving 5 bases not matched to a gene. CDR3 amino acids: CASRRQGGDEQFF. The CDR3 DNA reads as TGTGCCAGCAGGCGACAGGGGGGCGATGAGCAGTTCTTC.

This sequence joins TRBV9 and TRBJ2-2, with 13 positions matching TRBD2. The length of the CDR3 is 17 residues. The germline V gene encodes CDR1 SGDLS and CDR2 YYNGEE. V dropped 4 bases and J dropped 2; count of bases not matched to a gene: 5. The CDR3 region is CASSPGTSGINTGELFF. CDR3 nucleotides: TGTGCCAGCAGCCCCGGGACTAGCGGGATTAACACCGGGGAGCTGTTTTTT.

J is TRBJ2-1 and V is TRBV7-2, with unresolved D. Between the trimmed V and J ends, which lost 1 base and 10 bases, there was a span of 8 bases. Per the germline V gene, CDR1 is SGHTA and CDR2 is FQGNSA. CDR3 length equals 12 residues. In DNA, the CDR3 is TGTGCCAGCAGCTTAGTTCGACTGGAGCAGTTCTTC. Its translation: CASSLVRLEQFF.

The chain couples TRBV2 to TRBJ2-7; D gene uncertain. The V gene lost 6 bases and the J gene lost 4 bases, with 10 bases spanning the gap. Germline V gene sequence: CDR1 SNHLY, CDR2 FYNNEI. The CDR3 extends over 12 amino acids. The CDR3 protein is CASRETLYEQYF. The DNA for the CDR3 is TGTGCCAGCAGGGAGACATTGTACGAGCAGTACTTC.

Only one count was recorded for this clone. The V and J genes are TRBV27 and TRBJ1-1, with a weak D call TRBD1 (5 bases). Trimming removed 6 bases from V and 1 base from J, with 12 bases in between. The CDR3 is 14 amino acids. CDR1 is MNHEY and CDR2 is SMNVEV in the germline V gene (reference sequence). As DNA, the CDR3 is TGTGCCAGCAGCCCCGGGGGGAAGAACACTGAAGCTTTCTTT. It codes for CASSPGGKNTEAFF.

This chain joins TRBV7-3 and TRBJ2-3, with 7 bases that match TRBD1. Trimming removed 6 bases from V and 5 bases from J; junction bases left unmatched: 8. This CDR3 is built from 14 residues. Germline CDR1 and CDR2: SGHTA and FQGTGA. The CDR3 is CASSYRGAEDTQYF. For the CDR3, the DNA is TGTGCCAGCAGTTACAGGGGAGCCGAAGATACGCAGTATTTT.

This rearrangement joins TRBV5-4 to TRBJ2-1; 15 bases are a match to TRBD2. Germline V lookup: CDR1 SGHNT, CDR2 YYREEE (reference sequence). CDR3 length: 16 amino acids. V gave up 2 bases and J gave up 9 bases; unmatched junction bases: 6. CDR3 DNA: TGTGCCAGCAGCTTCGGACTAGCGGGAGGGCAGGTTGAGCAGTTCTTC. It is translated as CASSFGLAGGQVEQFF.

The chain couples TRBV15 to TRBJ2-3; 13 bases line up with TRBD2. Germline CDR1 and CDR2: LNHNV and YYDKDF (reference sequence). The CDR3 is made up of 17 amino acids. Germline trimming cut 6 bases from V and 2 bases from J; bases unmatched to any gene: 8. CDR3 protein: CATRDELAGGPTDTQYF. The DNA for the CDR3 is TGTGCCACCAGAGACGAACTAGCGGGAGGGCCCACAGATACGCAGTATTTT.

The chain joins TRBV28 to TRBJ2-1; 9 bases map to TRBD2. CDR1 and CDR2 from the germline V gene are MDHEN and SYDVKM. J gave up 10 bases and V 5 bases, and 12 bases lay outside the gene matches. The CDR3 has 15 amino acids. This chain's CDR3 is CASSRPREGLGEQFF. The CDR3 DNA sequence: TGTGCCAGCAGTCGTCCGCGGGAGGGCCTTGGGGAGCAGTTCTTC.

Worth noting for this clone: Distinct nucleotide sequences in the sample also encode this CDR3. This sequence joins TRBV29-1 and TRBJ2-7; TRBD2 matches at 10 bases. CDR3 size: 14 residues. Germline CDR1 SQVTM, CDR2 ANQGSEA. Trimming removed 6 bases from V and 3 bases from J; junction bases left unmatched: 8. For the CDR3, the DNA is TGCAGCGTCGGGGGAGCGGGAGGGAGCTACGAGCAGTACTTC. It is translated as CSVGGAGGSYEQYF.

This clone was picked up one time. Other DNA sequences in the sample encode the same CDR3. The V call is TRBV18, the J call TRBJ2-7, with no clear D. Germline assignment: CDR1 KGHSH and CDR2 LQKENI. V gave up 1 base and J gave up 3 bases, with 7 bases separating them. The CDR3 loop spans 13 amino acids. CDR3 coding DNA: TGTGCCAGCTCACCACGTGGCAGCTACGAGCAGTACTTC. This sequence encodes CASSPRGSYEQYF.

The chain joins TRBV21-1 to TRBJ2-7; no check of the table's D call, TRBD1, against the DNA was made. TRBV21-1 is tagged as a pseudogene. The CDR3 runs to 16 residues. Written as DNA, the CDR3 is TGTGCCAGCAGCAAAGCCCGGGACAGGGGTGAGTGGGAGCAGTACTTC. It yields the protein CASSKARDRGEWEQYF.